This entry lists 17 T cell receptor beta chains sequenced from one sample in a study of Ad26.COV2.S vaccination and SARS-CoV-2 variants. Stated treatment: around 19 received Ad26.COV2.S at low or high dose, single or two shots; roughly 5 received placebo; per-sample allocation not given. On day 63 after the first injection, vaccine and placebo recipients gave samples. Some clones are missing from TCRdb's copy, which holds only in-frame ones; the method was immunoSEQ multiplex PCR. The data show about half a million clones, nearly 90% seen once. The sequences come from peripheral blood, collected in a trial of Ad26.COV2.S vaccine versus placebo. Source of these receptors: a person between 18 and 59 years old who received the Ad26.COV2.S COVID-19 vaccine or a placebo.

The chain recombines TRBV4-1 with TRBJ2-1, with TRBD1 as a possible D gene (5 bases). The CDR3 totals 13 residues. Germline values: CDR1 MGHRA, CDR2 YSYEKL. V lost 5 bases and J lost 5, with 10 bases in between. The CDR3: CASSNRSDNEQFF. The CDR3 nucleotides are TGCGCCAGCAGCAACAGGTCCGACAATGAGCAGTTCTTC.

This clone showed up just a few times. The chain joins TRBV6-5 to TRBJ1-4; 10 positions agree with TRBD1. Germline loops: CDR1 MNHEY, CDR2 SVGAGI. V was clipped by 6 bases and J by 4 bases; unmatched bases: 2. This CDR3 is built from 14 residues. CDR3 in amino acids: CASSRDRGNEKLFF. Written as DNA, the CDR3 is TGTGCCAGCAGCCGGGACAGGGGTAATGAAAAACTGTTTTTT.

This clone was recorded once. J is TRBJ2-7 and V is TRBV5-1; 7 bases agree with TRBD1. The V gene's germline CDR1 is SGHRS and CDR2 YFSETQ. V shed 3 bases, J shed 3 bases, and the junction held 6 bases outside the gene matches. CDR3 size: 14 residues. CDR3 nucleotides: TGCGCCAGCAGCTGGGCTGGGACAGACTACGAGCAGTACTTC. Residues: CASSWAGTDYEQYF.

This clone was recorded only once. This sequence joins TRBV30 and TRBJ2-5, with D perhaps TRBD2 (5 bases). Trimming stripped 1 base from V and 4 bases from J, with 16 bases between. The CDR3 length is 15 residues. Germline V CDR1 and CDR2: GTSNPN, SVGIG (reference sequence). CDR3 DNA: TGTGCCTGGAGTGGAGTCCGAGGGTTCGGAGAGACCCAGTACTTC. The encoded protein is CAWSGVRGFGETQYF.

This chain uses TRBV12-3 or TRBV12-4 with TRBJ2-4; D ambiguous. This CDR3 has 12 amino acids. V dropped 3 bases and J dropped 6 bases, with 6 bases sitting between them. In DNA form, the CDR3 reads TGTGCCAGCAGTTTCCCCCCAAACATTCAGTACTTC. Translating gives CASSFPPNIQYF.

The chain couples TRBV15 to TRBJ2-1, with D uncertain. Germline CDR1 is LNHNV and CDR2 is YYDKDF (reference sequence). V was clipped by 8 bases and J by 3 bases, with 20 bases between them. This CDR3 contains 16 residues. CDR3 coding DNA: TGTGCCACCTGGCAGTCGGGTGCCAGCCGCTACAATGAGCAGTTCTTC. Translation gives CATWQSGASRYNEQFF. Variable domain in full (rest from reference TRBV15 and TRBJ2-1): DAMVIQNPRYQVTQFGKPVTLSCSQTLNHNVMYWYQQKSSQAPKLLFHYYDKDFNNEADTPDNFQSRRPNTSFCFLDIRSPGLGDTAMYLCATWQSGASRYNEQFFGPGTRLTVL.

The gene calls are TRBV5-1 and TRBJ1-1; D is possibly TRBD1 (5 bases). Germline V gene lookup returns CDR1 SGHRS and CDR2 YFSETQ. The CDR3 is 16 residues long. With 4 bases removed from V and 1 base from J, the gap between germline ends came to 17 bases. CDR3 bases: TGCGCCAGCAGCCGGGGTGGGGCGGCAAGGAACACTGAAGCTTTCTTT. Protein: CASSRGGAARNTEAFF.

This chain uses TRBV15 with TRBJ2-5; 7 positions match TRBD2. This CDR3 contains 16 residues. Losses at the gene ends were 1 base for V and 4 bases for J; bases not matched to a gene: 9. Germline CDR1 and CDR2: LNHNV and YYDKDF (reference sequence). The CDR3 nucleotides are TGTGCCACCAGCAGAGGGGGCGGGAGTAGGTTAGAGACCCAGTACTTC. It encodes CATSRGGGSRLETQYF.

In its sample, this clone was seen a few times. This chain connects TRBV9 to TRBJ1-4; TRBD1 aligns across 7 bases. The CDR3 runs to 11 residues. V trimming: 0 bases; J trimming: 15 bases; junction bases outside the gene matches: 2. CDR1 and CDR2 (germline): SGDLS, YYNGEE. The CDR3 region is CASSVATGVFF. CDR3 DNA: TGTGCCAGCAGCGTAGCTACAGGGGTGTTTTTT.

This chain uses TRBV30 with TRBJ2-7; D unclear. The V and J ends lost 1 base and 5 bases respectively, with 9 bases between them. This CDR3 has 12 residues. Germline assignment: CDR1 GTSNPN and CDR2 SVGIG (reference sequence). This CDR3 reads CAWSGPSNEQYF. For the CDR3, the DNA is TGTGCCTGGAGTGGCCCGAGTAACGAGCAGTACTTC. Full variable domain (missing parts from reference TRBV30 and TRBJ2-7): SQTIHQWPATLVQPVGSPLSLECTVEGTSNPNLYWYRQAAGRGLQLLFYSVGIGQISSEVPQNLSASRPQDRQFILSSKKLLLSDSGFYLCAWSGPSNEQYFGPGTRLTVT.

The rearrangement links TRBV4-1 to TRBJ2-1; D uncertain. Germline V gene lookup returns CDR1 MGHRA and CDR2 YSYEKL. The V end was cut by 2 bases, the J end by 2 bases, with 10 bases between. This CDR3 contains 15 residues. The CDR3: CASSQLRLTYNEQFF. CDR3 bases: TGCGCCAGCAGCCAACTACGGTTAACCTACAATGAGCAGTTCTTC.

This clone was picked up a small number of times. The chain couples TRBV9 to TRBJ1-3; D is unresolved. This CDR3 is 15 amino acids long. Looked up from germline, CDR1 is SGDLS and CDR2 is YYNGEE. Trimming shortened V by 3 bases and J by 8 bases, and 18 bases separated the two germline ends. CDR3 loop: CASSGIGPAGYTIYF. CDR3 DNA: TGTGCCAGCAGCGGGATCGGCCCAGCTGGCTACACCATATATTTT.

This chain links TRBV28 with TRBJ1-5; 12 positions match TRBD1. V was pared by 6 bases and J by 6 bases, with 3 bases of the junction left unmatched. The CDR3 loop spans 14 amino acids. The germline gives CDR1 MDHEN, CDR2 SYDVKM. The CDR3 region is CASSQGQGAQPQHF. CDR3 coding DNA: TGTGCCAGCAGCCAGGGACAGGGGGCTCAGCCCCAGCATTTT.

The rearrangement uses TRBV6-2 or TRBV6-3 and TRBJ2-3; 11 nucleotides match TRBD2. The CDR3 has 16 residues. Unmatched junction bases numbered 11, after V lost 6 bases and J lost 6 bases. CDR1 is MNHEY and CDR2 is SVGEGT in the germline V gene. CDR3 sequence: CASSQHGLAGPDTQYF. The CDR3 DNA is TGTGCCAGCAGCCAACATGGACTAGCGGGCCCGGATACGCAGTATTTT.

The chain joins TRBV6-5 to TRBJ2-2; maybe TRBD1 (5 bases). The CDR3 extends over 14 amino acids. The germline gives CDR1 MNHEY, CDR2 SVGAGI. V was trimmed by 2 bases and J by 7 bases, leaving 11 bases between them. As DNA, the CDR3 is TGTGCCAGCAGTTACGTCAGGGTTGGCGGGGAGCTGTTTTTT. Translation: CASSYVRVGGELFF.

The rearrangement links TRBV4-3 to TRBJ1-4; no clear D gene. Germline loops: CDR1 LGHNA, CDR2 YSLEER. The CDR3 spans 14 residues. V lost 8 bases, J lost 5 bases, and 15 bases lay in between. CDR3 region: CASSRQSPNEKLFF. CDR3 DNA sequence: TGCGCCAGCTCCCGACAATCCCCCAATGAAAAACTGTTTTTT.

This clone was detected only once. The rearrangement uses TRBV5-1 and TRBJ2-2; D gene ambiguous. The CDR3 totals 16 residues. V dropped 2 bases and J dropped 13 bases, with 24 bases sitting between them. Germline assignment: CDR1 SGHRS and CDR2 YFSETQ. CDR3 residues: CASSLLISSGAGWLFF. As DNA, the CDR3 is TGCGCCAGCAGCTTACTCATTTCTAGTGGCGCCGGTTGGCTGTTTTTT.